This T cell receptor (beta chain) derives from a study of CD8+CD57+ T cells in acquired aplastic anemia. Overall study: The DNA of sorted CD4+ and CD8+ cells averaged roughly 3.2 ug. Where healthy donors were concerned, CD4+ cells averaged roughly 11 million reads. Study-level findings and limits: The number of CD8+ CDR3 sequences shared by patients and controls was twenty-nine. Significant differences in CD8+ Simpson's diversity were not observed between patients and controls.

Profiling that covered TCR beta VDJ and CDR3 relied on genomic DNA as its template. TCRdb redid the calling of the reads with MiXCR, one entry per CDR3 protein. The data hold a few hundred thousand distinct CDR3 sequences, with roughly 57% observed a single time. The sample holds a few counts of this clonotype. Its target is not known. This clonotype originated in a human donor in good health. Input material: sorted CD4+, CD8+, or CD8+CD57+ T cells (not recorded which) from PBMCs.

The chain's CDR3 is CAWIQGAGVVQYF. The CDR3 coding sequence is TGTGCCTGGATTCAAGGGGCGGGAGTTGTGCAGTATTTT. This rearrangement joins TRBV30 to TRBJ2-3; 7 positions agree with TRBD2. The germline CDR1 and CDR2 sequences are GTSNPN and SVGIG (reference sequence). The CDR3 contains 13 residues. With V trimmed by 4 bases and J by 11 bases, 12 bases remained unmatched.